This T cell receptor (beta chain) is from a study of T-cell reconstitution after alpha-beta-depleted transplantation in children. Study-level results: Several hundred expanded graft clones reportedly gave rise to the alpha-beta T cells present about two months after transplant. The high TCRbeta diversity at day 60 in some patients came from surviving recipient T cells and thymic progenitors. One year after transplant, T-cell counts and diversity came mostly from newly produced T cells.

There are many counts of this clonotype. Its antigen is currently unknown. For TCRbeta, the library was prepared with unique molecular identifiers. Each CDR3 protein gets one entry after TCRdb re-called the PCR reads with MiXCR. The repertoire holds 200,000 to 250,000 distinct CDR3 sequences, with roughly a tenth as singletons. This material consisted of PBMCs, taken before TCRalphabeta/CD19-depleted stem cell transplant. The sequence came from a child younger than two with acute myeloid leukemia, due to receive a stem cell transplant.

The CDR3 sequence: CASSPAGSPGANVLTF. The CDR3 DNA reads as TGTGCCAGCAGCCCGGCAGGGTCCCCTGGGGCCAACGTCCTGACTTTC. This chain uses TRBV7-9 with TRBJ2-6, with D maybe TRBD1 (5 bases). CDR1 and CDR2 (germline): SEHNR, FQNEAQ (reference sequence). This CDR3 comprises 16 residues. Trimming removed 5 bases at V and 2 bases at J, with 13 bases between.